This is a list of T cell receptor beta chains from one sample in a study of T cell repertoires in cytomegalovirus infection. MiXCR, applied by TCRdb to the reads, yields one record per CDR3 protein. The data contain 250,000 to 350,000 distinct CDR3 sequences, more than 20% of them singletons. Sequencing was performed on PBMCs. All receptors come from a human donor in good health (CMV status not recorded). Some clones in this sample may be carry-over from other donors' samples. The CDR3 runs from the conserved cysteine through the conserved F or W. The D gene is left open where the match is weak. Not every row has a clone size; where given, it reads once, few, many or a size class.

V gene,J gene,D gene,clone size,CDR3 DNA,CDR3 protein
TRBV29-1,TRBJ2-2,NA,few,TGCAGCGTAACTGCCGCGGGGACCGGGGAGCTGTTTTTT,CSVTAAGTGELFF
TRBV7-2,TRBJ1-2,NA,NA,TGTGCCAGCAGCTTAGGGGGGGGGGTTAACTATGGCTACACCTTC,CASSLGGGVNYGYTF
TRBV7-9,TRBJ2-3,NA,NA,TGTGCCAGCAGCCCACAGGTCAGCACAGATACGCAGTATTTT,CASSPQVSTDTQYF
TRBV28,TRBJ1-1,NA,NA,TGTGCCAGCAGTTCGGGGGGAGATGATAACACTGAAGCTTTCTTT,CASSSGGDDNTEAFF
TRBV28,TRBJ1-5,NA,NA,TGTGCCAGCACCCAACGGGGGATGCCCCAGCATTTT,CASTQRGMPQHF
TRBV20-1,TRBJ2-7,TRBD1,few,TGCAGTGCTCGATATTTAGACAGGGTTTCCTACGAGCAGTACTTC,CSARYLDRVSYEQYF
TRBV3-1,TRBJ1-6,NA,NA,TGTGCCAGCAGCCAAGATCGACTCCGACCCCTCCACTTT,CASSQDRLRPLHF
TRBV7-9,TRBJ1-4,NA,many,TGTGCCAGCAGCTTAGTCCAGGCCGGTACCCGGGAGTTTTTT,CASSLVQAGTREFF
TRBV28,TRBJ1-1,NA,few,TGTGCCAGCAGTGGCCCTTCCATGCCTGAAGCTTTCTTT,CASSGPSMPEAFF
TRBV4-3,TRBJ1-5,TRBD1,NA,TGCGCCAGCAGCCACGATGGAGGACAGGGGAATCAGCCCCAGCATTTT,CASSHDGGQGNQPQHF
TRBV28,TRBJ1-2,TRBD1,few,TGTGCCAGCAGCTCCAGGGACAGGGCCCTGAGCTACACCTTC,CASSSRDRALSYTF
TRBV6-5,TRBJ2-7,TRBD2,NA,TGTGCCAGCAGACCTCATTCCGGGACTAGCGGGGCCTACGAGCAGTACTTC,CASRPHSGTSGAYEQYF
TRBV7-2,TRBJ1-5,TRBD1,NA,TGTGCCAGCGGGACAGGGGTGGGACAGCCCCAGCATTTT,CASGTGVGQPQHF
TRBV20-1,TRBJ1-3,TRBD1,NA,TGCAGTGCTAGTAAACCGGGACAGGGGCCCGGGAGCTCTGGAAACACCATATATTTT,CSASKPGQGPGSSGNTIYF
TRBV5-4,TRBJ1-1,NA,NA,TGTGCCAGCAGCTTCTACGCGGCGAGGGCTGGAGCTTTCTTT,CASSFYAARAGAFF
TRBV20-1,TRBJ2-1,TRBD2,NA,TGCAGTGCTAGAGATTTCCTAGCGGGAGAATACAATGAGCAGTTCTTC,CSARDFLAGEYNEQFF
TRBV29-1,TRBJ1-1,NA,NA,TGCAGCGTTAAAAAGACAGAGAACACTGAAGCTTTCTTT,CSVKKTENTEAFF
TRBV20-1,TRBJ2-7,NA,few,TGCAGTGCACGGAATCCGCAAGGGGCGAGCTACGAGCAGTACTTC,CSARNPQGASYEQYF
TRBV29-1,TRBJ2-7,NA,NA,TGCAGCGCCGCGGGCAGGGGTGTCTACGAGCAGTACTTC,CSAAGRGVYEQYF
TRBV28,TRBJ1-5,TRBD1,few,TGTGCCACCGACGCCTTAGGACAGGGTCCTCAGCCCCAGCATTTT,CATDALGQGPQPQHF
TRBV5-4,TRBJ1-2,TRBD1,NA,TGTGCCAGCAGCTTCCAGGGGGCAAACTATGGCTACACCTTC,CASSFQGANYGYTF
TRBV7-9,TRBJ2-1,TRBD1,NA,TGTGCCAGCAGCCCCGACAGGGGGAGGGAGCAGTTCTTC,CASSPDRGREQFF
TRBV2,TRBJ2-6,NA,NA,TGTGCCAGCAGTGACCAGATGACAGGAAACTCTGGGGCCAACGTCCTGACTTTC,CASSDQMTGNSGANVLTF
TRBV7-2,TRBJ2-1,TRBD2,NA,TGTGCCAGCAGCAAAGCGGGAGGAATGCAGTTCTTC,CASSKAGGMQFF
TRBV19,TRBJ1-5,NA,NA,TGTGCCAGTAGTATCCTCGGGGAGGGACCCCAGCATTTT,CASSILGEGPQHF
TRBV5-6,TRBJ1-4,TRBD1,NA,TGTGCCAGCAGCGGGACAGGGCCCCCAGGGGACGAAAAACTGTTTTTT,CASSGTGPPGDEKLFF
TRBV7-2,TRBJ1-2,NA,many,TGTGCCAGCAGCTCCCATTCCGGGGCTGGCCACACCTTC,CASSSHSGAGHTF